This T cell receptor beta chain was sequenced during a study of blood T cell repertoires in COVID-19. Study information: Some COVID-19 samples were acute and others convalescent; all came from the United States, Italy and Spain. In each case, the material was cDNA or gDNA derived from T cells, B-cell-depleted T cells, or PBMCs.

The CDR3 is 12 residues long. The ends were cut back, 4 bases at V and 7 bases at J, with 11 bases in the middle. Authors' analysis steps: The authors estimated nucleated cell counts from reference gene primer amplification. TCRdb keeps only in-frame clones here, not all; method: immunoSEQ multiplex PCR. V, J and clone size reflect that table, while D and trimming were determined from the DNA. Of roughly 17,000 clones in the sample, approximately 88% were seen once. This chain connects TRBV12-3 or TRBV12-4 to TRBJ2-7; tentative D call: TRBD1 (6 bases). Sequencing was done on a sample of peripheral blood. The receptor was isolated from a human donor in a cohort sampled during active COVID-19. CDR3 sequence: CASSSGVREQYF. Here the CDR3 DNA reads TGTGCCAGCAGTTCAGGGGTCCGTGAGCAGTACTTC.